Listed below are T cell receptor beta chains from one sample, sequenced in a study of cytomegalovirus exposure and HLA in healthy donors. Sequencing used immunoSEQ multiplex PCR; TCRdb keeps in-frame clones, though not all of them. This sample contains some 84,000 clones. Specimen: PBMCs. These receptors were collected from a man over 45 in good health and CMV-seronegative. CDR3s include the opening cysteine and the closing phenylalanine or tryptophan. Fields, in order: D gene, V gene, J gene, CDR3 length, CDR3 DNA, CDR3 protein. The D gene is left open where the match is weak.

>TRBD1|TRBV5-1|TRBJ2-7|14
TGCGCCAGCAGCAAGGGACAGGGGGACTACGAGCAGTACTTC
CASSKGQGDYEQYF
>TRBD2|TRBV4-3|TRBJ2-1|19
TGCGCCAGCAGCCAAGATACCGCTAGCGGGGTAAAAAGAAACAATGAGCAGTTCTTC
CASSQDTASGVKRNNEQFF
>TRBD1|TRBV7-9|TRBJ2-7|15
TGTGCCAGCAGCCCCCGGGACAGGGCCTCCTACGAGCAGTACTTC
CASSPRDRASYEQYF
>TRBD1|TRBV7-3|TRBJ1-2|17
TGTGCCAGCAGCCAAAACCCCTACGGACAGGGCAACTATGGCTACACCTTC
CASSQNPYGQGNYGYTF
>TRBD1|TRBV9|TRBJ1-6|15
TGTGCCAGCAGCGTGGGACAGGTCTATAATTCACCCCTCCACTTT
CASSVGQVYNSPLHF
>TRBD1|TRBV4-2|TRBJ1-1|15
TGTGCCAGCACCCGTACGGGACAGGGGGACACTGAAGCTTTCTTT
CASTRTGQGDTEAFF
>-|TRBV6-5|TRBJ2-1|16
TGTGCCAGCAGTTACTCCGAGAGGCCCGGAAATAATGAGCAGTTCTTC
CASSYSERPGNNEQFF
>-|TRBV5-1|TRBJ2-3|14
TGCGCCAGCAGCCCGGATTATAGGGGGGATACGCAGTATTTT
CASSPDYRGDTQYF
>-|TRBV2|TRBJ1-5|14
TGTGCCAGCAGTCCGACTAATAGCAATCAGCCCCAGCATTTT
CASSPTNSNQPQHF
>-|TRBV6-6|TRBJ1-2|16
TGTGCCAGCAGTTACTCCTCAGGGAAAAGTGGCGATGGCTACACCTTC
CASSYSSGKSGDGYTF
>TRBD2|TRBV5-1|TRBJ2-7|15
TGCGCCAGCAGACGGGACTACCTGAGCGCCTACGAGCAGTACTTC
CASRRDYLSAYEQYF
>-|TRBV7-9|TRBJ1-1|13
TGTGCCAGCAGCTTATCGGGGAACACTGAAGCTTTCTTT
CASSLSGNTEAFF
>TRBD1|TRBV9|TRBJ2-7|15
TGTGCCAGCAGCGAGAGGGACAGTCAACACTACGAGCAGTACTTC
CASSERDSQHYEQYF
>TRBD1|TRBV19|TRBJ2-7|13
TGTGCCAGTAGTCCACCCGACAGGGGCGAGCAGTACTTC
CASSPPDRGEQYF
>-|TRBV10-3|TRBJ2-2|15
TGTGCCATCAGTGAGTCAGAGAGGGACACCGGGGAGCTGTTTTTT
CAISESERDTGELFF
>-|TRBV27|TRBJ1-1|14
TGTGCCAGCAGCATCAGGGGAGTTAACACTGAAGCTTTCTTT
CASSIRGVNTEAFF
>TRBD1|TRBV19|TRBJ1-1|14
TGTGCCAGTAGTAGGGACAGGCAGAACACTGAAGCTTTCTTT
CASSRDRQNTEAFF
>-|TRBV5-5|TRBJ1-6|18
TGTGCCAGCAGCCAACTTGGCGAGGGGGGGATTCGGAATTCACCCCTCCACTTT
CASSQLGEGGIRNSPLHF
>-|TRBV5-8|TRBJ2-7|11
TGTGCCAGCAGCCGGAGGTACGAGCAGTACTTC
CASSRRYEQYF
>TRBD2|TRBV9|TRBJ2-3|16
TGTGCCAGCAGCGATGGCGGGGGGGCCGTGTGGAATACGCAGTATTTT
CASSDGGGAVWNTQYF
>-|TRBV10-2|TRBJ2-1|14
TGCGCCAGCAAGCTCGGGACACCCTACAATGAGCAGTTCTTC
CASKLGTPYNEQFF
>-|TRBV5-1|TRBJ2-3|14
TGCGCCAGCAGCTTGGGGCAGGACACAGATACGCAGTATTTT
CASSLGQDTDTQYF
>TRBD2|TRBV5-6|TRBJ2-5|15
TGTGCCAGCAGCCCGCTCGGCGGGGGGCTAGAGACCCAGTACTTC
CASSPLGGGLETQYF
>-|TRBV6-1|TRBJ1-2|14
TGTGCCAGCAGTGAATCACTGGTAAACTATGGCTACACCTTC
CASSESLVNYGYTF
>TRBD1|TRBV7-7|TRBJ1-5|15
TGTGCTAGCAGCTTTAAACAGGGGCTACACCAGCCCCAGCATTTT
CASSFKQGLHQPQHF
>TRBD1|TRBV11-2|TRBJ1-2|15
TGTGCCAGCAGCACCCGCGGGACAGGGGGCTCTGGCTACACCTTC
CASSTRGTGGSGYTF
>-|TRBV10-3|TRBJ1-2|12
TGTGCCACAGAATCCCAGGGAAATGGCTACACCTTC
CATESQGNGYTF
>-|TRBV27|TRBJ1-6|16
TGTGCCAGCAGTTCACGATTCAGCTCCTATAATTCACCCCTCCACTTT
CASSSRFSSYNSPLHF
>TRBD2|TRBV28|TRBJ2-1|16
TGTGCCAGCAGTTCCCCGACTAGCGGGGGACGAAATGAGCAGTTCTTC
CASSSPTSGGRNEQFF
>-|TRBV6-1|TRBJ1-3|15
TGTGCCAGCAGTGATGGACCATCGGGGGGAAACACCATATATTTT
CASSDGPSGGNTIYF
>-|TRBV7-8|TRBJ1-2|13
TGTGCCAGCAGCCGGGGGGACGGGTATGGCTACACCTTC
CASSRGDGYGYTF
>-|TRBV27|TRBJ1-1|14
TGTGCCAGCAGCGTAATAACAGGGCATATTGAAGCTTTCTTT
CASSVITGHIEAFF
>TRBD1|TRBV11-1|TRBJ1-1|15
TGTGCCAGCAGGAAGACAGGGGGTCAGAACACTGAAGCTTTCTTT
CASRKTGGQNTEAFF
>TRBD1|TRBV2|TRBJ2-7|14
TGTGCCAGCAGCCGAGAAACAGGGGGCTACGAGCAGTACTTC
CASSRETGGYEQYF
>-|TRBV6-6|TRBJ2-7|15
TGTGCCAGCAGTTACTCACCGGGCCTAGGGGGCGAGCAGTACTTC
CASSYSPGLGGEQYF
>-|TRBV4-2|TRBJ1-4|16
TGTGCCAGCAGCCAAGAAGCCTACAGACCTAATGAAAAACTGTTTTTT
CASSQEAYRPNEKLFF
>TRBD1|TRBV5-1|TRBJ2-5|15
TGCGCCAGCAGCTTAAATAGGGGGCGCTCGGAGACCCAGTACTTC
CASSLNRGRSETQYF
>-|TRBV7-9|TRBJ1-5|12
TGTGCCAGCAGTTCCGGGCGGGGGCCCCAGCATTTT
CASSSGRGPQHF
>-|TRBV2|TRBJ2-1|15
TGTGCCAGCAGCCGCGACAGTCCGAGGAACAATGAGCAGTTCTTC
CASSRDSPRNNEQFF
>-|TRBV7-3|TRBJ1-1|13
TGTGCCAGCAGCTTAGGCAAGAACACTGAAGCTTTCTTT
CASSLGKNTEAFF
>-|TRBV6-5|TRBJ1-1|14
TGTGCCAGCAGTTATATCCCGGGGAACACTGAAGCTTTCTTT
CASSYIPGNTEAFF
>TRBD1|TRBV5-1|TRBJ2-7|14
TGCGCCAGCAGCGCAACAGGGGGCATTTACGAGCAGTACTTC
CASSATGGIYEQYF
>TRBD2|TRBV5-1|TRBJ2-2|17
TGCGCCAGCAGCTTGGTTACGGGGGGGCCGTCGACCGGGGAGCTGTTTTTT
CASSLVTGGPSTGELFF
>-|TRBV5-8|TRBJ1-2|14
TGTGCCAGCACCTGGGGAGGTGGGTTCTATGGCTACACCTTC
CASTWGGGFYGYTF
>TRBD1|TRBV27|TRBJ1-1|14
TGTGCCAGCAGTTCGGACAGGATGAACACTGAAGCTTTCTTT
CASSSDRMNTEAFF
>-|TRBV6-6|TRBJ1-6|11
TGTGCCAGCAGTCCCCAATCACCCCTCCACTTT
CASSPQSPLHF
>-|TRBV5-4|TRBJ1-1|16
TGTGCCAGCAGCTTGCGGCGGGGGGGAGGGAACACTGAAGCTTTCTTT
CASSLRRGGGNTEAFF
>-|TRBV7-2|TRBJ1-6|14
TGTGCCAGCAGCTTACCCAGATATAATTCACCCCTCCACTTT
CASSLPRYNSPLHF
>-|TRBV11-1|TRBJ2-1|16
TGTGCCAGCAGCTTAGGGCGCGACAGTCAGTACAATGAGCAGTTCTTC
CASSLGRDSQYNEQFF
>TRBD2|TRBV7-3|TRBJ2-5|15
TGTGCCAGCAGCTTAGCGGGGGGGCGTGGAGAGACCCAGTACTTC
CASSLAGGRGETQYF
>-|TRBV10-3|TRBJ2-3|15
TGTGCCATCAGCGGTATGAGAAGCCTCAAGGATACGCAGTATTTT
CAISGMRSLKDTQYF
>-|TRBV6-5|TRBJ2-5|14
TGTGCCAGCAGTTGGGCAGGGGTTATTGGAGAGCAGTACTTC
CASSWAGVIGEQYF